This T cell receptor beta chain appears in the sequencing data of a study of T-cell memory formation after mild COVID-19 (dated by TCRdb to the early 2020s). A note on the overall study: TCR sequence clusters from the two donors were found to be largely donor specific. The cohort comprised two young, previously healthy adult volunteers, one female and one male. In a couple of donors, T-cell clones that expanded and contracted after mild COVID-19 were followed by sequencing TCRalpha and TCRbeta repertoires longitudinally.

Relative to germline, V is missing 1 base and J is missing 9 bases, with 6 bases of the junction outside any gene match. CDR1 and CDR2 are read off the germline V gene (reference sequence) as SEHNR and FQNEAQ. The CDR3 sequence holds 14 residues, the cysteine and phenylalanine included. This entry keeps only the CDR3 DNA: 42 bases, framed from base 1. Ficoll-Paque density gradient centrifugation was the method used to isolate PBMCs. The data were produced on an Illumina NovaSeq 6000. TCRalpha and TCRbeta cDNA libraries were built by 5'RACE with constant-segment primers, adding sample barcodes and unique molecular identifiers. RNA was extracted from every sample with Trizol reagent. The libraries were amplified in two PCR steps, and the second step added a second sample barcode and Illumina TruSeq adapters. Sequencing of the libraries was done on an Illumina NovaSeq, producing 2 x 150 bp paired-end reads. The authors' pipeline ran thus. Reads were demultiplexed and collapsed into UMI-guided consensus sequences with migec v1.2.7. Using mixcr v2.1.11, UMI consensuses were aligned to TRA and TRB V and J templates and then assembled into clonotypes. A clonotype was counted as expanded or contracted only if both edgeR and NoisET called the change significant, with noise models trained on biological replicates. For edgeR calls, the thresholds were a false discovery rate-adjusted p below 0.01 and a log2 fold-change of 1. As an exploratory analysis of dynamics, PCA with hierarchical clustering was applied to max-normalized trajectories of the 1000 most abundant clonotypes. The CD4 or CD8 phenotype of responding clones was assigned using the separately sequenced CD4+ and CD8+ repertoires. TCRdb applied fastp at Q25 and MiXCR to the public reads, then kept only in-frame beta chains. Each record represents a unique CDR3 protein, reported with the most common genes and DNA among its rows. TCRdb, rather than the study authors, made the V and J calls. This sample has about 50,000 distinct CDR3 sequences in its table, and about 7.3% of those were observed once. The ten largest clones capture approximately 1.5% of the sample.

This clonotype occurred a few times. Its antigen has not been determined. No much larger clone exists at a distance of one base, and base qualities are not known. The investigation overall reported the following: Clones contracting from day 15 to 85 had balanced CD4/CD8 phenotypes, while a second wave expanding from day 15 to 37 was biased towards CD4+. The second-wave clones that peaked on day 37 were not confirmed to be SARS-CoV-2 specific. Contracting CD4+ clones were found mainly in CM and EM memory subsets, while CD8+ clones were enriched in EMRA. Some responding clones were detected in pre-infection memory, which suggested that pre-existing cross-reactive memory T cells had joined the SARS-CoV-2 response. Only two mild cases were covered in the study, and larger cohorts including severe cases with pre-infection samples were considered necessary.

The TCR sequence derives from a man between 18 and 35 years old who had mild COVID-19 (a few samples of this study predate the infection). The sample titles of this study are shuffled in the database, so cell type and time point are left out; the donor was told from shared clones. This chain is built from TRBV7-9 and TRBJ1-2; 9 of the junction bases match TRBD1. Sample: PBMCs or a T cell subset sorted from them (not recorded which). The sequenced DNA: TGTGCCAGCAGCTTAGAGGGACAGGGTCGGCGCTACACCTTC. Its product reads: CASSLEGQGRRYTF.